This TCR beta chain comes out of a study of blood T cell repertoires in COVID-19. Study-level background: There were acute and convalescent COVID-19 samples, and they came from the United States, Italy and Spain. Nucleic acid was either cDNA or gDNA, and it came from T cells, B-cell-depleted T cells, or PBMCs.

As handled by the study authors: Nucleated cell number was recorded as an estimate derived from reference gene primer amplification. Profiling relied on immunoSEQ multiplex PCR, and the TCRdb table lists in-frame clones only, not all of them. From that table come the V and J calls and clone size; the DNA was used to work out D and trimming. Counted here are roughly 190,000 clones, roughly four fifths occurring once; the ten biggest clones make up about 11%. Each participant's cohort was designated according to participant-reported clinical history. The germline CDR1 and CDR2 sequences are SGHTA and FQGTGA. There are 16 residues in the CDR3. V was shortened by 2 bases and J by 7 bases, with 18 bases between the two germline ends.

The TCR originated in a man aged 35 to 55 who had recovered from COVID-19. The chain couples TRBV7-3 to TRBJ2-1; possibly TRBD2 for D (6 bases). Sequencing was carried out using PBMCs or T cells enriched from blood (not recorded which). As DNA, the CDR3 is TGTGCCAGCAGCTTATATGGGGGAGGAATGAAAAATGAGCAGTTCTTC. This encodes CASSLYGGGMKNEQFF.